A selection of T cell receptor beta chains follows, all from one sample in a study of shared clonotypes between healthy human individuals. Clones were read by immunoSEQ multiplex PCR, and TCRdb kept only the in-frame ones, dropping some. The sample consists of more than 400,000 clones, roughly 80% of them appearing once. Sequences were obtained from PBMCs. Receptor source: a woman in her thirties or forties in good health. Some clones in this sample may be carry-over from other donors' samples. CDR3s include the opening cysteine and the closing phenylalanine or tryptophan. The D gene is left open where the match is weak. Some rows have no size entry. The others give once, few or many, or a class for an expanded clone.

cdr3_nt: TGTGCCAGCAGTCCTGGGACTCGGTCCTACGAGCAGTACTTC; cdr3_aa: CASSPGTRSYEQYF; v_call: TRBV27; d_call: .; j_call: TRBJ2-7; clone_size: .
cdr3_nt: TGTGCCAGCAGCTTACGTGCTGGACTAGAGACCCAGTACTTC; cdr3_aa: CASSLRAGLETQYF; v_call: TRBV7-3; d_call: .; j_call: TRBJ2-5; clone_size: .
cdr3_nt: TGTGCCACCAGCAGAGCCCGGACCCCAAACACTGAAGCTTTCTTT; cdr3_aa: CATSRARTPNTEAFF; v_call: TRBV15; d_call: .; j_call: TRBJ1-1; clone_size: .
cdr3_nt: TGTGCCAGCAGTCGACAGTCTCTTAATGAAAAACTGTTTTTT; cdr3_aa: CASSRQSLNEKLFF; v_call: TRBV28; d_call: .; j_call: TRBJ1-4; clone_size: .
cdr3_nt: TGTGCCAGCTCACCGCAAGCCGGGACGAACACCGGGGAGCTGTTTTTT; cdr3_aa: CASSPQAGTNTGELFF; v_call: TRBV18; d_call: .; j_call: TRBJ2-2; clone_size: .
cdr3_nt: TGTGCCACCAGCCCAAGAAGCGGGACGGCCCAGGAAAAACTGTTTTTT; cdr3_aa: CATSPRSGTAQEKLFF; v_call: TRBV15; d_call: .; j_call: TRBJ1-4; clone_size: .
cdr3_nt: TGTGCCAGCAGCGGCCGGGACGGCAACTACCAAGAGACCCAGTACTTC; cdr3_aa: CASSGRDGNYQETQYF; v_call: TRBV9; d_call: .; j_call: TRBJ2-5; clone_size: .
cdr3_nt: TGTGCCAGCAGCAGGACAGCCGCCTGGGATCAGCCCCAGCATTTT; cdr3_aa: CASSRTAAWDQPQHF; v_call: TRBV9; d_call: .; j_call: TRBJ1-5; clone_size: .
cdr3_nt: TGTGCCAGCAGTGTAGTAGGGGGGTACCGCAATGAGCAGTTCTTC; cdr3_aa: CASSVVGGYRNEQFF; v_call: TRBV28; d_call: .; j_call: TRBJ2-1; clone_size: .
cdr3_nt: TGTGCCAGCAGCTTTTTCAGGACAGGGCCCTCCTACGAGCAGTACTTC; cdr3_aa: CASSFFRTGPSYEQYF; v_call: TRBV7-8; d_call: TRBD1; j_call: TRBJ2-7; clone_size: .
cdr3_nt: TGTGCCAGCTCAAGCGGGAGCTCCTACGAGCAGTACTTC; cdr3_aa: CASSSGSSYEQYF; v_call: TRBV18; d_call: TRBD2; j_call: TRBJ2-7; clone_size: .
cdr3_nt: TGTGCCAGCAGCCCCGAATGGGCGGGCGGGGAGCTGTTTTTT; cdr3_aa: CASSPEWAGGELFF; v_call: TRBV25-1; d_call: .; j_call: TRBJ2-2; clone_size: .
cdr3_nt: TGTGCCAGCAGTTTACCGCCCTTCAGGAGTTCCTACGAGCAGTACTTC; cdr3_aa: CASSLPPFRSSYEQYF; v_call: TRBV27; d_call: .; j_call: TRBJ2-7; clone_size: .
cdr3_nt: TGTGCCAGCAGCTTGTTTGAGGGGGCGAGCAATCAGCCCCAGCATTTT; cdr3_aa: CASSLFEGASNQPQHF; v_call: TRBV5-5; d_call: TRBD1; j_call: TRBJ1-5; clone_size: .
cdr3_nt: TGTGCCAGCAGGAGACTAGCGGGTCTTGTCAGTGGTGAGCAGTTCTTC; cdr3_aa: CASRRLAGLVSGEQFF; v_call: TRBV27; d_call: TRBD2; j_call: TRBJ2-1; clone_size: once
cdr3_nt: TGCGCCAGTACCCCGACAGGGCAGTACGAGCAGTACTTC; cdr3_aa: CASTPTGQYEQYF; v_call: TRBV19; d_call: TRBD1; j_call: TRBJ2-7; clone_size: .
cdr3_nt: TGTGCCAGCTCACTGGGGACTAGCGGGAGTGGCACCTACGAGCAGTACTTC; cdr3_aa: CASSLGTSGSGTYEQYF; v_call: TRBV18; d_call: TRBD2; j_call: TRBJ2-7; clone_size: .
cdr3_nt: TGTGCCTGGTCCGCGAAAGGCACAGATACGCAGTATTTT; cdr3_aa: CAWSAKGTDTQYF; v_call: TRBV30; d_call: .; j_call: TRBJ2-3; clone_size: once
cdr3_nt: TGTGCCACCAGCAGCCGGGACAGGGGGCCAGCTTTCTTT; cdr3_aa: CATSSRDRGPAFF; v_call: TRBV15; d_call: TRBD1; j_call: TRBJ1-1; clone_size: .
cdr3_nt: TGTGCCTCTACGACAGGACCAGGCAATCAGCCCCAGCATTTT; cdr3_aa: CASTTGPGNQPQHF; v_call: TRBV10-3; d_call: .; j_call: TRBJ1-5; clone_size: .
cdr3_nt: TGTGCCTGGAGTGTCGGGGGGCCAGGAGAGACCCAGTACTTC; cdr3_aa: CAWSVGGPGETQYF; v_call: TRBV30; d_call: .; j_call: TRBJ2-5; clone_size: once
cdr3_nt: TGTGCCTGGAGTGTACAAGGGGCCAGCACAGATACGCAGTATTTT; cdr3_aa: CAWSVQGASTDTQYF; v_call: TRBV30; d_call: .; j_call: TRBJ2-3; clone_size: .
cdr3_nt: TGCGCCAGCGGATCGACAGGGGACAATGAGCAGTTCTTC; cdr3_aa: CASGSTGDNEQFF; v_call: TRBV5-1; d_call: TRBD1; j_call: TRBJ2-1; clone_size: .
cdr3_nt: TGTGCCAGCAGCTTAGCGGGAGGGGAGCAGTACTTC; cdr3_aa: CASSLAGGEQYF; v_call: TRBV7-6; d_call: TRBD2; j_call: TRBJ2-7; clone_size: .
cdr3_nt: TGTGCCAGCTCACCCGCCGGACAGGGATCCTACGAGCAGTACTTC; cdr3_aa: CASSPAGQGSYEQYF; v_call: TRBV18; d_call: TRBD1; j_call: TRBJ2-7; clone_size: .
cdr3_nt: TGTGCCAGCAGCTTAGAGACGCTGACTGAAGCTTTCTTT; cdr3_aa: CASSLETLTEAFF; v_call: TRBV7-2; d_call: .; j_call: TRBJ1-1; clone_size: .